The next 21 T cell receptor beta chains were all read from a single sample in a study of CD8 T cells in Susac syndrome (dated by TCRdb to between 2018 and 2021). Library method: the immunoSEQ multiplex PCR assay. RNA was extracted using the RNeasy kit, and about 0.45 to 1 microgram was reverse transcribed with random hexamers. Starting from the raw public reads, TCRdb applied fastp trimming at Q25, assembled clones with MiXCR and retained in-frame beta chains. Here each entry gathers all rows of one CDR3 protein and keeps the most common genes and DNA. The sample table contains approximately 120,000 distinct CDR3 sequences; only one count was recorded for roughly 93% of them. Of the sample, approximately 0.3% is held by the ten largest clones. The material sequenced was CD8+ T cells from PBMCs. The receptors were gathered from a human donor with multiple sclerosis.

The chain combines TRBV6-1 with TRBJ1-2, with TRBD1 matching 7 bases. This CDR3 spans 13 amino acids. The V segment lost 2 bases and the J segment 5 bases; nucleotides outside the gene matches: 2. Germline lookup yields CDR1 MNHNS and CDR2 SASEGT. The CDR3 loop is CASSESTGYGYTF. In DNA, the CDR3 is TGTGCCAGCAGTGAATCGACAGGGTATGGCTACACCTTC.

The chain links TRBV29-1 to TRBJ2-3, with a tentative D call TRBD1 (5 bases). Trimming left V 3 bases short and J 2 bases short, with 15 bases between. CDR1 is SQVTM, CDR2 ANQGSEA, per germline. This CDR3 region has 15 residues. CDR3 DNA: TGCAGCGTTGATGAAACAGGCTGGATCACAGATACGCAGTATTTT. It codes for CSVDETGWITDTQYF.

This clonotype has just a few counts. This sequence joins TRBV27 and TRBJ2-3; D is possibly TRBD2 (5 bases). The CDR3 has 13 amino acids. Germline V lookup: CDR1 MNHEY, CDR2 SMNVEV (reference sequence). Between the trimmed V and J ends, which lost 2 bases and 4 bases, there was a span of 7 bases. The chain's CDR3 is CASSLGGPDTQYF. Written as DNA, the CDR3 is TGTGCCAGCAGTTTAGGAGGCCCAGATACGCAGTATTTT.

This rearrangement joins TRBV24-1 to TRBJ2-5, with a possible D match to TRBD2 (5 bases). The CDR3 is made up of 16 amino acids. V gave up 3 bases and J gave up 2 bases, with 15 bases separating them. The germline V gene encodes CDR1 KGHDR and CDR2 SFDVKD. The CDR3 loop is CATSDRAEDGQETQYF. The CDR3 coding sequence is TGTGCCACCAGTGATAGAGCGGAGGACGGGCAAGAGACCCAGTACTTC.

The chain carries TRBV28 and TRBJ2-1; no clear D. CDR3 length: 17 residues. V gave up 3 bases and J gave up 0 bases, with 15 bases separating them. The germline V gene has CDR1 MDHEN and CDR2 SYDVKM. DNA for the CDR3: TGTGCCAGCAGTTTCGCCGGGCGCCAGAGCTCCTACAATGAGCAGTTCTTC. Residues: CASSFAGRQSSYNEQFF.

V gene TRBV9 combines with J gene TRBJ2-2; TRBD2 might be the D (7 bases). Per the germline V gene, CDR1 is SGDLS and CDR2 is YYNGEE. The length of the CDR3 is 15 residues. With 3 bases removed from V and 4 bases from J, the gap between germline ends came to 13 bases. The CDR3 loop reads CASSEGGSRTGELFF. DNA of the CDR3: TGTGCCAGCAGCGAGGGGGGGTCGCGCACCGGGGAGCTGTTTTTT.

The chain combines TRBV7-9 with TRBJ2-5; D remains ambiguous. V lost 1 base and J 5 bases, leaving 11 bases between the germline ends. Germline CDR1 reads SEHNR; CDR2 reads FQNEAQ (reference sequence). The CDR3 has 14 amino acids. CDR3 loop: CASSLVERVETQYF. CDR3 nucleotides: TGTGCCAGCAGCTTAGTGGAACGGGTGGAGACCCAGTACTTC.

This chain joins TRBV3-1 and TRBJ2-7, with 10 nucleotides matching TRBD1. The CDR3 is made up of 13 amino acids. With V trimmed by 3 bases and J by 5 bases, 1 base remained unmatched. Germline CDR1 reads LGHDT; CDR2 reads YNNKEL (reference sequence). CDR3 residues: CASSQGQGNEQYF. The CDR3 coding sequence is TGTGCCAGCAGCCAGGGACAGGGGAACGAGCAGTACTTC.

The chain recombines TRBV6-1 with TRBJ1-5; D is uncertain. Germline V gene data show CDR1 as MNHNS and CDR2 as SASEGT. V was trimmed by 6 bases and J by 0 bases, leaving 15 bases between them. The CDR3 contains 16 residues. CDR3 bases: TGTGCCAGCAGCCTCGGGAGAGATTATAGCAATCAGCCCCAGCATTTT. Translated: CASSLGRDYSNQPQHF.

This rearrangement joins TRBV27 to TRBJ2-7, with TRBD1 matching 8 bases. This CDR3 is 15 amino acids long. The germline gives CDR1 MNHEY, CDR2 SMNVEV (reference sequence). Trimming at V came to 4 bases and at J to 2 bases, leaving 7 bases not matched to a gene. CDR3 residues: CASSSRDRSTYEQYF. As DNA, the CDR3 is TGTGCCAGCAGTTCCCGGGACAGGTCGACCTACGAGCAGTACTTC.

This chain uses TRBV18 with TRBJ2-1; no firm D call. Germline loops: CDR1 KGHSH, CDR2 LQKENI. V was clipped by 1 base and J by 4 bases, with 17 bases between them. The CDR3 is 17 residues long. The CDR3 bases are TGTGCCAGCTCACCACAGTCCCCTACGATCCTGTACAATGAGCAGTTCTTC. This encodes CASSPQSPTILYNEQFF.

This clonotype was seen once. The chain recombines TRBV12-3 or TRBV12-4 with TRBJ1-2; D not resolved. Trimming cost V 10 bases and J 0 bases, with 9 bases left between them. This CDR3 is built from 12 residues. The CDR3 nucleotides are TGTGCCACCGTTAGGGCTAACTATGGCTACACCTTC. Its translation is CATVRANYGYTF.

This sequence joins TRBV19 and TRBJ2-1; D is unclear. Between the trimmed V and J ends, which lost 1 base and 3 bases, there was a span of 10 bases. Germline values: CDR1 LNHDA, CDR2 SQIVND (reference sequence). The CDR3 sequence is 15 residues long. This CDR3 is CASSIVGTNYNEQFF. The CDR3, as DNA: TGTGCCAGTAGTATAGTGGGCACAAACTACAATGAGCAGTTCTTC.

This chain joins TRBV7-3 and TRBJ2-7; perhaps TRBD2 as D (6 bases). There are 17 residues in the CDR3. Looked up from germline, CDR1 is SGHTA and CDR2 is FQGTGA. Trimming shortened V by 5 bases and J by 1 base, and 21 bases separated the two germline ends. The CDR3: CASSPYLLAGRSYEQYF. The CDR3 coding sequence is TGTGCCAGCAGCCCGTACCTACTAGCAGGTAGATCCTACGAGCAGTACTTC.

V and J are TRBV24-1 and TRBJ2-1, with TRBD1 identical over 10 bases. The V gene end was trimmed by 3 bases and the J gene end by 4 bases; junction bases not matched to a gene: 5. From germline, CDR1 is KGHDR and CDR2 SFDVKD. CDR3 size: 16 residues. DNA of the CDR3: TGTGCCACCAGTGATCTGGGACAGGGGAATTACAATGAGCAGTTCTTC. Amino acids: CATSDLGQGNYNEQFF.

This chain links TRBV6-1 with TRBJ2-1; 12 nucleotides agree with TRBD2. V dropped 5 bases and J dropped 4; count of bases not matched to a gene: 15. The CDR3 extends over 19 amino acids. Germline V gives CDR1 MNHNS, CDR2 SASEGT. Written as DNA, the CDR3 is TGTGCCAGCAGTATCGGGACATCGGGACTAGCGGGCTTATACAATGAGCAGTTCTTC. It is translated as CASSIGTSGLAGLYNEQFF.

The J gene is TRBJ2-5, the V gene TRBV5-1; D is ambiguous. The CDR3 runs to 14 residues. Germline V gene lookup returns CDR1 SGHRS and CDR2 YFSETQ. V lost 2 bases and J lost 5, with 13 bases in between. For the CDR3, the DNA is TGCGCCAGCAGCTTTTACGGCTCTCCGGAGACCCAGTACTTC. Residues: CASSFYGSPETQYF. Full variable domain (outside the CDR3, taken from reference TRBV5-1 and TRBJ2-5): KAGVTQTPRYLIKTRGQQVTLSCSPISGHRSVSWYQQTPGQGLQFLFEYFSETQRNKGNFPGRFSGRQFSNSRSEMNVSTLELGDSALYLCASSFYGSPETQYFGPGTRLLVL.

The chain recombines TRBV9 with TRBJ1-5; unclear D gene. Per germline, CDR1 SGDLS and CDR2 YYNGEE. V dropped 1 base and J dropped 4 bases, with 6 bases sitting between them. This CDR3 region has 13 residues. The CDR3, as DNA: TGTGCCAGCAGCGTATCGGGGAATCAGCCCCAGCATTTT. Amino acid sequence: CASSVSGNQPQHF.

The V call is TRBV6-4, the J call TRBJ2-6; perhaps TRBD2 as D (6 bases). Germline V CDR1 and CDR2: MRHNA, SNTAGT. V lost 1 base, J lost 0 bases, and 7 bases lay in between. The CDR3 sequence is 16 residues long. The CDR3 nucleotides read TGTGCCAGCAGTGACTGGGGAGGCTCTGGGGCCAACGTCCTGACTTTC. It is translated as CASSDWGGSGANVLTF.

V and J are TRBV9 and TRBJ1-1; no clear D gene. Germline CDR1 SGDLS, CDR2 YYNGEE. V lost 6 bases and J 7 bases, leaving 16 bases between the germline ends. The length of the CDR3 is 13 residues. The CDR3 loop reads CASTLGVAGEAFF. CDR3 nucleotide sequence: TGTGCCAGCACCCTCGGCGTGGCGGGTGAAGCTTTCTTT.

The chain recombines TRBV30 with TRBJ1-2; D not resolved. Germline V lookup: CDR1 GTSNPN, CDR2 SVGIG (reference sequence). The CDR3 is 12 amino acids. Trimming cost V 4 bases and J 8 bases, with 14 bases left between them. The chain's CDR3 is CAWTPPTGGYTF. The CDR3 coding sequence is TGTGCCTGGACTCCACCCACGGGGGGCTACACCTTC.